This is a list of T cell receptor beta chains from one sample in a study of blood T cell repertoires in COVID-19. Measured with immunoSEQ multiplex PCR; TCRdb has only the in-frame clones, and not every one. The sample includes over 300,000 clones, around 87% of them seen just once. The specimen was peripheral blood. All receptors derive from a man in his late teens or twenties with active or convalescent COVID-19. CDR3s leave out the opening cysteine and the closing phenylalanine or tryptophan.

TRBV28	TRBJ1-1	ASSPTLGGGSEAF
TRBV27	TRBJ2-1	ASSWPGGEQF
TRBV5-1	TRBJ2-1	ASSLRDRGYNEQF
TRBV3-1/TRBV3-2	TRBJ2-7	ASSQGGGVRTADLIYSYEQY
TRBV28	TRBJ2-7	ASNLRVPWSYEQY
TRBV7-6	TRBJ1-5	ASSAGSNQPQH
TRBV27	TRBJ1-4	ASSSIPRGSEKLF
TRBV10-3	TRBJ2-5	AISELDRETQY
TRBV29-1	TRBJ2-7	SVRPKTGGSGEQY
TRBV9	TRBJ2-7	ASSVEEGGYEQY
TRBV12-3/TRBV12-4	TRBJ1-2	ASSLNRFYGYT
TRBV28	TRBJ1-4	ASKDSSGEKLF
TRBV6-4	TRBJ1-1	ASSDSGGGRSTEAF
TRBV7-2	TRBJ2-1	ASSLEHLNEQF
TRBV4-2	TRBJ2-7	ASSQAETSGGAEQY
TRBV5-4	TRBJ2-1	ASSPSLDYNEQF
TRBV5-6	TRBJ1-5	ASSLGSGGADRHQPQH
TRBV5-4	TRBJ2-1	ASSLYGSSPHEQF
TRBV27	TRBJ1-2	ASSRSQGFDYGYT
TRBV5-4	TRBJ1-6	ASSLVGMNNSPLH
TRBV7-6	TRBJ1-4	ASSLGFRTATNEKLF
TRBV6-5	TRBJ2-1	ASTTTTGNEQF
TRBV30	TRBJ1-5	AWSDRNQPQH
TRBV11-2	TRBJ1-5	ASSLDSQPQH
TRBV19	TRBJ2-2	ASSISAPGYGGELF
TRBV7-8	TRBJ2-1	ASSLRRGTYNEQF
TRBV27	TRBJ2-7	ASSVAGIAYEQY
TRBV4-3	TRBJ1-2	ASRQNRQGTYGYT
TRBV9	TRBJ2-2	ASCPVDSANTGELF